The 27 T cell receptor beta chains given below trace back to one sample, sequenced in a study of radiation and T cells in renal cell carcinoma. Documented treatment: 15 Gy SBRT to primary tumor, nephrectomy 4 weeks later. Sequencing was performed with immunoSEQ multiplex PCR; in TCRdb, only in-frame clones are kept and a portion is missing. This table has about 13,000 clones, around 35% appearing once. The starting material was tumor tissue, obtained from a patient whose treatment included radiotherapy and nephrectomy. The receptors originated from a man in his sixties with renal cell carcinoma.

The V call is TRBV30, the J call TRBJ1-1; D is ambiguous. The ends were cut back, 3 bases at V and 2 bases at J, with 7 bases in the middle. The CDR3 covers 12 residues. Germline CDR1 and CDR2: GTSNPN and SVGIG (reference sequence). This chain's CDR3 is CAWSPDNTEAFF. CDR3 DNA sequence: TGTGCCTGGAGCCCGGATAACACTGAAGCTTTCTTT.

The rearrangement joins TRBV5-1 to TRBJ1-1; the D gene is possibly TRBD1 (6 bases). V was clipped by 1 base and J by 5 bases, with 12 bases between them. CDR1 and CDR2 from the germline V gene are SGHRS and YFSETQ. This CDR3 comprises 14 residues. As DNA, the CDR3 is TGCGCCAGCAGCTTGACGGGGGGCAATACTGAAGCTTTCTTT. It specifies CASSLTGGNTEAFF.

This clone was seen more than once but under ten times. J is TRBJ2-3 and V is TRBV5-1; 9 bases map to TRBD2. The junction had 5 bases not matched to a gene; V was cut back by 0 bases and J by 3 bases. Germline CDR1 reads SGHRS; CDR2 reads YFSETQ. The length of the CDR3 is 16 residues. In DNA, the CDR3 is TGCGCCAGCAGCTTGGAAGCGGGGGGAAGAACAGATACGCAGTATTTT. The encoded protein is CASSLEAGGRTDTQYF. The full variable domain, completed using reference TRBV5-1 and TRBJ2-3, is KAGVTQTPRYLIKTRGQQVTLSCSPISGHRSVSWYQQTPGQGLQFLFEYFSETQRNKGNFPGRFSGRQFSNSRSEMNVSTLELGDSALYLCASSLEAGGRTDTQYFGPGTRLTVL.

This clone was observed at least ten times. The chain is built from TRBV4-3 and TRBJ1-2; D call uncertain. The germline V gene encodes CDR1 LGHNA and CDR2 YSLEER. Deletions cut 0 bases from V and 4 bases from J, with 9 bases between. This CDR3 has 14 residues. Here the CDR3 reads CASSQDEGTYGYTF. Here the CDR3 DNA reads TGCGCCAGCAGCCAAGATGAGGGCACCTATGGCTACACCTTC.

This clone occurred a few times. The rearrangement uses TRBV5-5 and TRBJ2-7; D possibly matches TRBD1 or TRBD2 (5 bases each). The CDR3 runs 16 residues. V was pared by 4 bases and J by 0 bases, with 17 bases between. From germline, CDR1 is SGHKS and CDR2 YYEKEE (reference sequence). DNA for the CDR3: TGTGCCAGCAGCGCCTGGGGGACCGCTGGCTCCTACGAGCAGTACTTC. Residues: CASSAWGTAGSYEQYF. Together with reference TRBV5-5 and TRBJ2-7, the CDR3 gives the full variable domain: DAGVTQSPTHLIKTRGQQVTLRCSPISGHKSVSWYQQVLGQGPQFIFQYYEKEERGRGNFPDRFSARQFPNYSSELNVNALLLGDSALYLCASSAWGTAGSYEQYFGPGTRLTVT.

This clone has only a few counts. The chain is built from TRBV7-9 and TRBJ1-6; TRBD1 aligns across 7 bases. Per germline, CDR1 SEHNR and CDR2 FQNEAQ (reference sequence). The CDR3 length is 15 residues. The J segment lost 4 bases and the V segment lost 7 bases, leaving 7 bases of the junction unmatched. The CDR3 is CASNPGTDYNSPLHF. In DNA, the CDR3 is TGTGCCAGCAACCCAGGGACAGATTATAATTCACCCCTCCACTTT.

By frequency in the sample, this clone is medium-sized (0.01 to 0.1%). The J gene is TRBJ2-7, the V gene TRBV11-2; the D is unclear. The V gene lost 0 bases and the J gene lost 1 base, with 10 bases spanning the gap. This CDR3 spans 15 amino acids. Germline V gene lookup returns CDR1 SGHAT and CDR2 FQNNGV. This CDR3 is CASSLEAVESYEQYF. DNA of the CDR3: TGTGCCAGCAGCTTAGAGGCCGTCGAATCCTACGAGCAGTACTTC.

The chain is built from TRBV10-2 and TRBJ1-2; unclear D gene. The CDR3 sequence is 11 residues long. Trimming shortened V by 3 bases and J by 4 bases, and 3 bases separated the two germline ends. Germline CDR1 WSHSY, CDR2 SAAADI. CDR3 sequence: CASSDSYGYTF. CDR3 nucleotides: TGCGCCAGCAGTGACAGCTATGGCTACACCTTC.

The chain's CDR3 is CASSVGQGRQFF. CDR3 nucleotide sequence: TGTGCCAGCAGCGTAGGACAGGGTAGACAGTTCTTC. The chain uses TRBV9 and TRBJ2-1; 7 bases are a match to TRBD1. This CDR3 spans 12 amino acids. CDR1 is SGDLS, CDR2 YYNGEE, per germline. Trimming removed 0 bases from V and 13 bases from J; junction bases left unmatched: 4.

This clone was detected once. The gene calls are TRBV15 and TRBJ2-5; D perhaps matches TRBD1 (6 bases). The CDR3 runs to 17 residues. CDR1 and CDR2 from the germline V gene are LNHNV and YYDKDF (reference sequence). Trimming took 1 base from V and 7 from J, leaving 22 bases between them. CDR3 DNA: TGTGCCACCAGCAGAGCCGCCCGACAGGCCTCCGGGGTGACCCAGTACTTC. Protein product: CATSRAARQASGVTQYF.

This clone has a handful of counts. The V and J genes are TRBV5-6 and TRBJ2-6; unclear D gene. The length of the CDR3 is 15 residues. Per the germline V gene, CDR1 is SGHDT and CDR2 is YYEEEE. Trimming pared 2 bases from V and 5 bases from J, leaving 11 bases between. The DNA for the CDR3 is TGTGCCAGCAGCTTCCGAGCAATCAGGGCCAACGTCCTGACTTTC. Translating gives CASSFRAIRANVLTF.

The rearrangement uses TRBV28 and TRBJ1-2; D unclear. CDR3 length equals 12 residues. The V gene's germline CDR1 is MDHEN and CDR2 SYDVKM. The germline V and J ends were trimmed by 3 bases and 8 bases, with 10 bases remaining between them. The DNA of the CDR3 is TGTGCCAGCAGTTTTGGCGCGTCCGGCTACACCTTC. This gives the protein CASSFGASGYTF.

This clone was seen more than once but under ten times. The V and J genes are TRBV7-8 and TRBJ2-7; the D gene is possibly TRBD2 (6 bases). The germline CDR1 and CDR2 sequences are SGHVS and FQNEAQ. CDR3 length equals 13 residues. With 5 bases removed from V and 6 bases from J, the gap between germline ends came to 14 bases. In DNA, the CDR3 is TGTGCCAGCAGCCAAACTAGCTCCCTCGAGCAGTACGTC. It codes for CASSQTSSLEQYV.

This clone rates as medium-sized. The J gene is TRBJ1-2, the V gene TRBV19; D perhaps matches TRBD1 (6 bases). V shed 4 bases and J shed 8 bases, with 8 bases lying between them. Germline CDR1 and CDR2: LNHDA and SQIVND (reference sequence). This CDR3 region has 11 residues. The CDR3 sequence is CASSKGEGYTF. In DNA form, the CDR3 reads TGTGCCAGTAGTAAGGGGGAAGGCTACACCTTC.

In this sample, this clone turned up many times. The V and J genes are TRBV7-2 and TRBJ2-3; maybe TRBD2 (5 bases). Germline V gene sequence: CDR1 SGHTA, CDR2 FQGNSA. The CDR3 spans 15 residues. Deletions cut 0 bases from V and 4 bases from J, with 11 bases between. In DNA, the CDR3 is TGTGCCAGCAGCTTAGCTCTCGGGGTCCCAGATACGCAGTATTTT. Amino acid sequence: CASSLALGVPDTQYF.

This clone qualifies as medium-sized (0.01 to 0.1%). This chain connects TRBV5-1 to TRBJ2-6, with no clear D. In germline, CDR1 is SGHRS, CDR2 YFSETQ. V was pared by 7 bases and J by 5 bases, with 13 bases between. This CDR3 spans 14 amino acids. CDR3 nucleotides: TGCGCCAGCGTCCTGACTCCATGGGCCAACGTCCTGACTTTC. Encoded protein: CASVLTPWANVLTF.

This clone was counted a single time. This chain links TRBV5-1 with TRBJ2-5; 10 nucleotides agree with TRBD2. CDR1 SGHRS and CDR2 YFSETQ come from the germline V gene. The J segment lost 5 bases and the V segment lost 3 bases, leaving 10 bases of the junction unmatched. This CDR3 contains 16 residues. CDR3 protein: CASSSAAGGPAETQYF. The CDR3 nucleotides read TGCGCCAGCAGCTCCGCAGCGGGAGGGCCAGCGGAGACCCAGTACTTC.

The chain is built from TRBV15 and TRBJ2-1, with 14 bases that match TRBD2. CDR1 and CDR2 from the germline V gene are LNHNV and YYDKDF (reference sequence). The CDR3 runs to 18 residues. V shed 1 base and J 7 bases; nucleotides not matched to a gene: 9. The CDR3 nucleotides read TGTGCCACCAGCAGAGGGACTTTGGGACTAGCGGGAGAGAATGAGCAGTTCTTC. Translation gives CATSRGTLGLAGENEQFF.

This chain links TRBV25-1 with TRBJ2-3; D is perhaps TRBD2 (7 bases). V lost 8 bases to trimming and J lost 3 bases, with 12 bases between them. Looked up from germline, CDR1 is MGHDK and CDR2 is SYGVNS. The CDR3 totals 13 residues. CDR3 residues: CASRRGATDTQYF. The CDR3 bases are TGTGCCAGCCGTCGGGGGGCAACAGATACGCAGTATTTT.

There are a few counts of this clone. J is TRBJ1-2 and V is TRBV27; D perhaps matches TRBD1 (6 bases). This CDR3 spans 16 amino acids. Deletions cut 2 bases from V and 4 bases from J, with 17 bases between. CDR1 is MNHEY and CDR2 is SMNVEV in the germline V gene (reference sequence). Here the CDR3 reads CASSLRQGHLVYGYTF. The CDR3 coding sequence is TGTGCCAGCAGTTTACGGCAGGGGCATCTCGTCTATGGCTACACCTTC.

The gene calls are TRBV5-1 and TRBJ2-7; D is unclear. Trimming removed 0 bases from V and 4 bases from J, with 8 bases in between. The CDR3 spans 13 residues. In germline, CDR1 is SGHRS, CDR2 YFSETQ. DNA of the CDR3: TGCGCCAGCAGCTTGGCCCAGAGTTACGAGCAGTACTTC. Amino acids: CASSLAQSYEQYF.

V usage is TRBV6-6 and J usage is TRBJ2-7, with D possibly being TRBD1 (6 bases). This CDR3 is 15 amino acids long. From germline, CDR1 is MNHNY and CDR2 SVGAGI (reference sequence). Trimming took off 6 bases at V and 5 bases at J, with 20 bases between the two ends. CDR3 sequence (DNA): TGTGCCAGCAGCTTACAGGGTAATTTATTCGACGAGCAGTACTTC. Protein: CASSLQGNLFDEQYF.

The V gene is TRBV30, the J gene TRBJ2-7; TRBD2 agrees at 8 bases. CDR1 and CDR2 (germline): GTSNPN, SVGIG (reference sequence). This CDR3 is 14 amino acids long. V lost 2 bases, J lost 6 bases, and 9 bases stayed unmatched. The CDR3 DNA is TGTGCCTGGAGTCCCGGGACGGGAGGGTCCGAGCAGTACTTC. As protein: CAWSPGTGGSEQYF.

This clone was counted between two and nine times. V and J are TRBV29-1 and TRBJ2-7; 10 bases line up with TRBD1. The CDR3 spans 15 residues. The germline gives CDR1 SQVTM, CDR2 ANQGSEA. Losses at the gene ends were 4 bases for V and 5 bases for J; bases not matched to a gene: 11. CDR3 protein: CSVAGSGQGSHEQYF. CDR3 sequence (DNA): TGCAGCGTTGCTGGTTCGGGACAGGGGAGCCACGAGCAGTACTTC.

The chain employs TRBV18 and TRBJ1-1; D perhaps matches TRBD1 (5 bases). The CDR3 runs to 12 residues. Looked up from germline, CDR1 is KGHSH and CDR2 is LQKENI. The V gene lost 3 bases and the J gene lost 11 bases, with 13 bases spanning the gap. The CDR3 protein is CASSPLRVRAFF. The CDR3 nucleotides are TGTGCCAGCTCACCCCTCAGGGTTCGGGCTTTCTTT.

By share, this clone ranks as medium-sized. V is TRBV4-1 and J is TRBJ2-3; D possibly corresponds to TRBD1 (6 bases). This CDR3 has 14 residues. CDR1 is MGHRA, CDR2 YSYEKL, per germline. V shed 6 bases and J shed 4 bases, with 14 bases lying between them. CDR3 region: CASRGAGIADTQYF. CDR3 bases: TGCGCCAGCAGGGGGGCAGGGATAGCAGATACGCAGTATTTT.

This clone was found a few times. The chain couples TRBV5-5 to TRBJ2-5; the D gene is possibly TRBD2 (6 bases). CDR3 size: 14 residues. The germline V and J ends were trimmed by 4 bases and 2 bases, with 12 bases remaining between them. Germline V gene data show CDR1 as SGHKS and CDR2 as YYEKEE (reference sequence). The chain's CDR3 is CASSPGGGQETQYF. DNA of the CDR3: TGTGCCAGCAGCCCCGGTGGGGGGCAAGAGACCCAGTACTTC.